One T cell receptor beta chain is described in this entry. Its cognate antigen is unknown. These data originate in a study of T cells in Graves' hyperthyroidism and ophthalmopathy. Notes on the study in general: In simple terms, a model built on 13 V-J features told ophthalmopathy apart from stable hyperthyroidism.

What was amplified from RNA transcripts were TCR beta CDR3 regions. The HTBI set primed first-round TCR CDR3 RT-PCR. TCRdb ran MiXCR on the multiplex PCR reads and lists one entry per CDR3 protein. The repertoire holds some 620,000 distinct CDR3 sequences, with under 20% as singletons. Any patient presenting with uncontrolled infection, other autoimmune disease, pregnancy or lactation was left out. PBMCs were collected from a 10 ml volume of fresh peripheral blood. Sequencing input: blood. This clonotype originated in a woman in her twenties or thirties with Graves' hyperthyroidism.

The CDR3 sequence: CASSLAEGQGENNEQFF. CDR3 DNA: TGTGCCAGCAGCTTAGCCGAGGGACAGGGGGAGAACAATGAGCAGTTCTTC. The rearrangement joins TRBV7-9 to TRBJ2-1; 11 positions match TRBD1. Germline V CDR1 and CDR2: SEHNR, FQNEAQ (reference sequence). The CDR3 contains 17 residues. V was clipped by 0 bases and J by 5 bases; unmatched bases: 6.